The entry below gives a single T cell receptor (beta chain) sequence along with its context. The antigen remains unidentified. A much larger clone lies a single base off, so this may be a read error. With a constant-region primer, TCR beta cDNA was made from approximately 500 ng of total RNA. ARM-PCR was slightly modified, and three nested multiplex PCR rounds with it gave rise to the TCR beta libraries. The opening two PCR rounds, approximately 10 cycles each, paired TRBV1-TRBV30 forward primers with a C-beta reverse primer. TCRdb reprocessed the multiplex PCR reads with MiXCR, giving one entry per CDR3 protein. The table includes 250,000 to 400,000 distinct CDR3 sequences, over 55% detected once. The CDR3 loop spans 15 amino acids. The germline gives CDR1 MNHNY, CDR2 SVGAGI (reference sequence). The data are from a study of tumor-infiltrating lymphocytes in primary liver carcinoma. Study-wide context: Samples returned roughly 3.5 to 8 million productive TCRbeta reads, a yield that was similar across tissue types.

Study outcomes and limitations: Blood fell significantly below tumors in its top-250-clone fraction (p = 0.039).

Germline DNA was also extracted, with blood RNA taken from unsorted whole blood. Sequencing was done on a sample of peripheral blood. The origin of this receptor is a man aged 40-49 years with primary liver carcinoma and hepatitis B virus infection. The chain has TRBV6-6 and TRBJ2-1; weak D call: TRBD2 (6 bases). The CDR3 sequence: CASSYGGTLGNVQFF. The DNA of the CDR3 is TGTGCCAGCAGTTACGGCGGGACCCTGGGCAATGTGCAGTTCTTC.